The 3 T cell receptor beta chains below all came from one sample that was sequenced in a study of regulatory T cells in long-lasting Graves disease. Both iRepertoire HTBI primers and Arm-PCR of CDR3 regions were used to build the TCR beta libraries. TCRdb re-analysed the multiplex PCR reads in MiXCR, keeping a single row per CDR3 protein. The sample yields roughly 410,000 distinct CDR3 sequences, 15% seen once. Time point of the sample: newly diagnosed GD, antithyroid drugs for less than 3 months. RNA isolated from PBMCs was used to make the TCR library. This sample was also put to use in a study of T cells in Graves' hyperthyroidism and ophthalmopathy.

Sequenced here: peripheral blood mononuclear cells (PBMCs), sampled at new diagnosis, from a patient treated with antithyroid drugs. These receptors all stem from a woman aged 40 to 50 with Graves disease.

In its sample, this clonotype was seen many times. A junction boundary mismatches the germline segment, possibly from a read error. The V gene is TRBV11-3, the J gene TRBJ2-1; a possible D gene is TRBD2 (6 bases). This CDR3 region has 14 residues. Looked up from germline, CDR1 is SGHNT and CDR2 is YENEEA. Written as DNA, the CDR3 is TGTGCCAGCAACCCCGGGAGCGTCTACGATGAGCAGTTCTTC. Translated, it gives CASNPGSVYDEQFF. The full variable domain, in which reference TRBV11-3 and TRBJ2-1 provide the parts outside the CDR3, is EAGVVQSPRYKIIEKKQPVAFWCNPISGHNTLYWYLQNLGQGPELLIRYENEEAVDDSQLPKDRFSAERLKGVDSTLKIQPAELGDSAVYLCASNPGSVYDEQFFGPGTRLTVL.

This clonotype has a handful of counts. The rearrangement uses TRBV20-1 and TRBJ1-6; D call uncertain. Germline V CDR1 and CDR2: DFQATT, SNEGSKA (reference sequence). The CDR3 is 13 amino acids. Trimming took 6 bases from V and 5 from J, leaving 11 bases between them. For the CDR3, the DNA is TGCAGTGCCACGGATAGGAATAATTCACCCCTCCACTTT. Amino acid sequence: CSATDRNNSPLHF.

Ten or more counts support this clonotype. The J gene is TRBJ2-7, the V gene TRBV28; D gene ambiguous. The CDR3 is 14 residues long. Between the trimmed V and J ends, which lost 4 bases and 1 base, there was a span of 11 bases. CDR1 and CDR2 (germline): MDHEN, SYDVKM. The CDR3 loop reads CASSSWTASYEQYF. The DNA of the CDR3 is TGTGCCAGCAGTTCGTGGACGGCGTCCTACGAGCAGTACTTC.